The T cell receptor (beta chain) described here comes from a study of cytomegalovirus exposure and HLA in healthy donors. Points from the study as a whole: Some V segments, including TRBV6-2 and TRBV6-3, were excluded as indistinguishable. When presence/absence was analysed, sequencing depth was taken to be roughly uniform across donors. In vitro data verified a few CMV-associated chains as specific for CMV antigens. Earlier analysis found most TCR beta V segments productive about 87% or about 30% of the time.

Of note for this clone: Its target is unknown.

PCR involved 60 Vbeta and 13 Jbeta primers. Repertoires were generated with immunoSEQ multiplex PCR, while TCRdb's copy carries only in-frame clones and drops some. The sample lists approximately 130,000 clones, 80% to 85% seen once, with 0.95% to 1.5% in the top ten. The V and J ends lost 7 bases and 5 bases respectively, with 8 bases between them. This CDR3 contains 11 residues. The germline V gene encodes CDR1 SEHNR and CDR2 FQNEAQ (reference sequence). This receptor was taken from a boy between 5 and 17 years old in good health and CMV-seronegative. The J gene is TRBJ2-5, the V gene TRBV7-9; D uncertain. The sequencing sample was made of PBMCs. The CDR3: CASTFGETQYF. CDR3 bases: TGTGCCAGCACCTTCGGGGAGACCCAGTACTTC.